Each of the 6 T cell receptor beta chains below was sequenced from the same sample in a study of T cells in Graves' hyperthyroidism and ophthalmopathy. Using RNA transcripts as the source, TCR beta CDR3 regions were amplified. TCR CDR3 regions were first amplified by RT-PCR with HTBI primers. TCRdb analysed the multiplex PCR reads with MiXCR anew, one entry per CDR3 protein. This sample has 400,000 to 600,000 distinct CDR3 sequences, with less than 25% found just once. Sequenced sample: blood. The receptor source for this set is a man between 18 and 29 years old with Graves' hyperthyroidism.

This chain links TRBV12-3 or TRBV12-4 with TRBJ1-3; D is perhaps TRBD1 (5 bases). The CDR3 has 19 amino acids. Trimming took 3 bases from V and 0 from J, leaving 21 bases between them. The CDR3 nucleotides read TGTGCCAGCAGTTTTTCCCCCCGGGACCCCAGGGCCTCTGGAAACACCATATATTTT. Residues: CASSFSPRDPRASGNTIYF.

This chain joins TRBV5-6 and TRBJ1-3, with TRBD1 matching over 7 bases. Germline V gene data show CDR1 as SGHDT and CDR2 as YYEEEE. Trimming removed 3 bases from V and 0 bases from J; junction bases left unmatched: 6. The CDR3 has 16 residues. In DNA form, the CDR3 reads TGTGCCAGCAGCTGGGGACAGCTTTTCTCTGGAAACACCATATATTTT. Translating gives CASSWGQLFSGNTIYF.

The chain joins TRBV27 to TRBJ2-7; D is uncertain. The CDR3 is 14 amino acids. Germline V lookup: CDR1 MNHEY, CDR2 SMNVEV (reference sequence). With 6 bases removed from V and 2 bases from J, the gap between germline ends came to 14 bases. CDR3 coding DNA: TGTGCCAGCAGACCTCGCAGCCACCCCTACGAGCAGTACTTC. This gives the protein CASRPRSHPYEQYF.

This clonotype has at least ten counts. The chain uses TRBV19 and TRBJ1-5; the D gene is possibly TRBD1 (5 bases). Per the germline V gene, CDR1 is LNHDA and CDR2 is SQIVND (reference sequence). CDR3 size: 15 residues. Trimming shortened V by 1 base and J by 3 bases, and 10 bases separated the two germline ends. CDR3 residues: CASSIGRAFNQPQHF. DNA for the CDR3: TGTGCCAGTAGTATAGGCAGGGCCTTCAATCAGCCCCAGCATTTT.

This clonotype was counted ten times or more. The V call is TRBV6-1, the J call TRBJ2-5; 11 positions agree with TRBD2. V lost 7 bases to trimming and J lost 5 bases; unmatched junction nucleotides: 15. CDR1 and CDR2 (germline): MNHNS, SASEGT. The CDR3 is 17 residues long. CDR3 region: CASNLLAGDPVRETQYF. In nucleotides, the CDR3 is TGTGCCAGCAACCTACTAGCGGGGGATCCCGTCCGGGAGACCCAGTACTTC.

The V call is TRBV6-5, the J call TRBJ1-1; 9 positions agree with TRBD1. Germline-derived CDR1 and CDR2 are MNHEY and SVGAGI. This CDR3 has 15 amino acids. V dropped 2 bases and J dropped 6; count of bases not matched to a gene: 7. The CDR3 DNA reads as TGTGCCAGCAGTTACGTTAGTGGACAGGGGCCTGAAGCTTTCTTT. This translates into CASSYVSGQGPEAFF.